This TCR beta chain was sequenced during a study of blood T cell repertoires in COVID-19. Study-level background: COVID-19 samples collected from the United States, Italy and Spain covered acute and convalescent phases. The cDNA or gDNA used as material had been derived from T cells, B-cell-depleted T cells, or PBMCs.

Original analysis: How many nucleated cells were present was estimated from reference gene primer amplification. The assay was immunoSEQ multiplex PCR, and TCRdb's table has in-frame clones only and misses some. V, J and clone size are taken as reported in that table, and D and trimming were inferred from the DNA itself. The sample yields 74,000 or so clones, 88% seen once. The V and J ends lost 7 bases and 7 bases respectively, with 14 bases between them. This CDR3 spans 13 amino acids. Per the germline V gene, CDR1 is MNHEY and CDR2 is SVGAGI. The gene calls are TRBV6-5 and TRBJ1-5; D perhaps matches TRBD1 (5 bases). The sequence derives from a human donor in a cohort sampled during active COVID-19. Input material: peripheral blood. CDR3 in amino acids: CASTSGGLQPQHF. For the CDR3, the DNA is TGTGCCAGCACCTCGGGGGGTCTACAGCCCCAGCATTTT.